Sequencing of this TCR beta chain was carried out in a study of CD8+ T cells in alopecia areata. Regarding the study as a whole: Numerous clones, expanded in lesions, remained in scalp and blood during tofacitinib. Significant decreases in scalp clonality and expanded CD8+ clones followed tofacitinib treatment.

CDR1 SGHDT and CDR2 YYEEEE come from the germline V gene. With 1 base removed from V and 3 bases from J, the gap between germline ends came to 11 bases. CDR3 length: 15 residues. The treatment here: oral pan-JAK inhibitor, 5-10 mg twice daily. Obtained from alopecia areata patients were lesional scalp punch biopsies along with peripheral blood. PBMCs, the starting material, were the source of sorted CD4+ and CD8+ T cells. This clone appeared once. What it recognizes is unknown. Extraction of RNA preceded its reverse transcription into cDNA, which served as the sequencing template. The assay was immunoSEQ multiplex PCR, and TCRdb's table has in-frame clones only and misses some. The sample consists of about 150,000 clones, 45% to 60% of them appearing once.

This specimen consisted of CD8+ T cells sorted from blood, obtained at week 4, from a patient treated with tofacitinib. This TCR derives from a human donor with alopecia areata. This sequence joins TRBV5-6 and TRBJ2-1; TRBD2 might be the D (6 bases). The CDR3: CASSLSWGVYNEQFF. CDR3 nucleotides: TGTGCCAGCAGCTTGTCTTGGGGGGTCTACAATGAGCAGTTCTTC. The full variable domain, rest sourced from reference TRBV5-6 and TRBJ2-1, is DAGVTQSPTHLIKTRGQQVTLRCSPKSGHDTVSWYQQALGQGPQFIFQYYEEEERQRGNFPDRFSGHQFPNYSSELNVNALLLGDSALYLCASSLSWGVYNEQFFGPGTRLTVL.